In its sample, the clone carrying this TCR beta chain was seen a few times. This entry is derived from a study of CD8+ T cells in alopecia areata. Study-level information: Treated patients received oral tofacitinib, 5 to 10 mg twice daily.

Extracted RNA was reverse transcribed, and the resulting cDNA served as sequencing template. Produced via immunoSEQ multiplex PCR; TCRdb's table is partial and in-frame only. The table includes 150,000 to 200,000 clones, 64% detected once. Treatment: oral pan-JAK inhibitor, 5-10 mg twice daily. This sample comprised CD4+ T cells sorted from blood, obtained at approximately week 50, from a patient treated with tofacitinib. The TCR was taken from a human donor with alopecia areata.

Here the CDR3 DNA reads TGCAGCGTTACCGGGACAGGGTCCAATCAGCCCCAGCATTTT. This codes for CSVTGTGSNQPQHF. The chain combines TRBV29-1 with TRBJ1-5, with 9 bases fitting TRBD1. Germline-derived CDR1 and CDR2 are SQVTM and ANQGSEA. J gave up 3 bases and V 5 bases, and 5 bases lay outside the gene matches. This CDR3 comprises 14 residues.